These 2 T cell receptor beta chains were all obtained from the same sample, sequenced in a study of regulatory T cells in long-lasting Graves disease. To make TCR beta libraries, researchers used iRepertoire HTBI primers and Arm-PCR of CDR3 regions. One entry per CDR3 protein, called by TCRdb with MiXCR from the multiplex PCR reads. The table lists hundreds of thousands of distinct CDR3 sequences, approximately 15% of them singletons. The sample's time point: newly diagnosed GD, antithyroid drugs for less than 3 months. PBMC-extracted RNA yielded the TCR library. The same specimen was also included in a second study, on T cells in Graves' hyperthyroidism and ophthalmopathy.

The material was peripheral blood mononuclear cells (PBMCs), obtained at new diagnosis, from a patient treated with antithyroid drugs. These TCRs come from a man between 25 and 39 years old with Graves disease.

V and J are TRBV30 and TRBJ2-4; no definite D call. Germline CDR1 reads GTSNPN; CDR2 reads SVGIG (reference sequence). Trimming pared 4 bases from V and 0 bases from J, leaving 7 bases between. The CDR3 sequence is 13 residues long. The CDR3 loop reads CAWNQLAKNIQYF. In nucleotides, the CDR3 is TGTGCCTGGAACCAGCTAGCCAAAAACATTCAGTACTTC.

This clonotype was seen repeatedly, ten times or more. The chain links TRBV15 to TRBJ2-5; D possibly corresponds to TRBD2 (5 bases). The V end lost 5 bases, the J end lost 4 bases, and 14 bases lay between the germline ends. CDR1 and CDR2 (germline): LNHNV, YYDKDF (reference sequence). The CDR3 loop spans 14 amino acids. The CDR3 here is CATSGPTKLETQYF. DNA for the CDR3: TGTGCCACCAGCGGGCCGACTAAACTAGAGACCCAGTACTTC.